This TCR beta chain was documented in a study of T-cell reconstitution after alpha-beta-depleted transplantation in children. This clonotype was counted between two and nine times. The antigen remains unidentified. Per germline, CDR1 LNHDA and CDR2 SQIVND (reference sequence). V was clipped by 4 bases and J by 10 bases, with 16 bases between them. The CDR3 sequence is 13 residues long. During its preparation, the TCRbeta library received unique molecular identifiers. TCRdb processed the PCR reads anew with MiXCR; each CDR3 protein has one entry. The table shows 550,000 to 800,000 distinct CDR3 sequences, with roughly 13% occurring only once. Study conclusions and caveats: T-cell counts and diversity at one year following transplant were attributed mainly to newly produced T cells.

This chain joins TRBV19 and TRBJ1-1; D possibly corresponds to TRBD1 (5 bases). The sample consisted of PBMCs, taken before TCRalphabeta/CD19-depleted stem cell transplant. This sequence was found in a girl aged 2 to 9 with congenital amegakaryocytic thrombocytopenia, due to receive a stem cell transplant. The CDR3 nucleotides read TGTGCCAGTAGTAGAACGGGAGTCGACAGAGCTTTCTTT. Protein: CASSRTGVDRAFF.